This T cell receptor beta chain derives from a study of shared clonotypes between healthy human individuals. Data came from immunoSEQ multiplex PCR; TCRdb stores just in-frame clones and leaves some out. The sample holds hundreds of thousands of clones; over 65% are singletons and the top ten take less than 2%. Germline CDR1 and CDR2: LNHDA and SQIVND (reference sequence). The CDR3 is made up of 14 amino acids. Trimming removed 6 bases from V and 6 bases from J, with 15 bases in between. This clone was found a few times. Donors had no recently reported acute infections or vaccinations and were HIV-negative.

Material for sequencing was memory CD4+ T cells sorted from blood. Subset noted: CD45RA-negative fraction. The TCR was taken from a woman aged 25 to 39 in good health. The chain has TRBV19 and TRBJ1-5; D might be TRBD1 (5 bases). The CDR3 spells CASSRTGDGQPQHF. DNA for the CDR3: TGTGCCAGTAGCCGTACAGGTGACGGTCAGCCCCAGCATTTT.